This TCR beta chain was sequenced during a study of identical twins. There are many counts of this clonotype. Template switching (which added a universal primer site) was used, and cDNA carried unique molecular identifiers. From the 5' RACE reads, TCRdb called clonotypes with MiXCR, one entry per CDR3 protein. Seen here are about 160,000 distinct CDR3 sequences, around 3.4% observed once, and the top ten hold more than 7%. Per the germline V gene, CDR1 is LGHNA and CDR2 is YSLEER. Deletions cut 8 bases from V and 4 bases from J, with 17 bases between. This CDR3 has 14 amino acids. The chain has TRBV4-3 and TRBJ1-2; D unresolved. The source of this sequence is a man younger than 30 in good health. Sequences were obtained from memory T cells sorted from blood. This chain's CDR3 is CASSKLRSGYGYTF. In DNA, the CDR3 is TGCGCCAGCTCCAAATTACGGAGTGGCTATGGCTACACCTTC.